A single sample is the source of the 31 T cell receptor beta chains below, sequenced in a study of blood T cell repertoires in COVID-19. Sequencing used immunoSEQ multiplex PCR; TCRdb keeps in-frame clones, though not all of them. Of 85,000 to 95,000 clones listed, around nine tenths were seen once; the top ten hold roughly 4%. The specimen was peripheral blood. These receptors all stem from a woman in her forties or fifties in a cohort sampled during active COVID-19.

The CDR3: CACSTTRTSDRNEQFF. The CDR3 nucleotides are TGTGCCTGTTCAACTACTCGGACTAGCGACAGGAATGAGCAGTTCTTC. V is TRBV30 and J is TRBJ2-1; 9 positions agree with TRBD2. Germline V gives CDR1 GTSNPN, CDR2 SVGIG (reference sequence). With 6 bases clipped from V and 7 bases from J, the junction kept 16 bases outside the gene matches. This CDR3 contains 16 residues.

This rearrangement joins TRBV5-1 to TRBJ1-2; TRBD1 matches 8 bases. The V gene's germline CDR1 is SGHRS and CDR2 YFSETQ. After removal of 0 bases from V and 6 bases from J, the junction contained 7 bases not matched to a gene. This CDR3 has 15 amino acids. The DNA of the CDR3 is TGCGCCAGCAGCTTGGCCTTGGCAGGGGGCGATGGCTACACCTTC. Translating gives CASSLALAGGDGYTF.

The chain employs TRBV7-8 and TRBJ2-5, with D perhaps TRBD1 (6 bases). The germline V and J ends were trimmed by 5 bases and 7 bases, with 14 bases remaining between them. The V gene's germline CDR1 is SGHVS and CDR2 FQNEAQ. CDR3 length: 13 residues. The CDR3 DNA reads TGTGCCAGCAGCCGCGCAGGGGTGGGGACCCAGTACTTC. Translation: CASSRAGVGTQYF. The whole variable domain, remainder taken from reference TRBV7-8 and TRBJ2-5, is GAGVSQSPRYKVAKRGQDVALRCDPISGHVSLFWYQQALGQGPEFLTYFQNEAQLDKSGLPSDRFFAERPEGSVSTLKIQRTQQEDSAVYLCASSRAGVGTQYFGPGTRLLVL.

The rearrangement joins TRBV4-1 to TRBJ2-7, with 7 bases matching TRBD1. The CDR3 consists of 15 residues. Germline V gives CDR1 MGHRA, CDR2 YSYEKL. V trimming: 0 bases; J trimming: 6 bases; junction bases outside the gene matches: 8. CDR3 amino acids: CASSQERGPLFEQYF. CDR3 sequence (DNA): TGCGCCAGCAGCCAAGAGAGGGGGCCCCTTTTCGAGCAGTACTTC.

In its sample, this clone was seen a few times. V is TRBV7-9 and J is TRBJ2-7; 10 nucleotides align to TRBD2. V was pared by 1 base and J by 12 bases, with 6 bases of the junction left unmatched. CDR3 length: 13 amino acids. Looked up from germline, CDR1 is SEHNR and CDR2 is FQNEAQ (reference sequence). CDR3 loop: CASSLGLAGASYF. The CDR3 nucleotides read TGTGCCAGCAGCTTAGGGCTAGCGGGAGCCTCGTACTTC.

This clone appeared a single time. CDR3 sequence (DNA): TGTGCCAGCAGTGAAGGAATAATGTTGAGCTCCTATAATTCACCCCTCCACTTT. Its protein product is CASSEGIMLSSYNSPLHF. The rearrangement uses TRBV6-1 and TRBJ1-6; no reliable D call. CDR3 length: 18 amino acids. Germline V gives CDR1 MNHNS, CDR2 SASEGT. Trimming took off 1 base at V and 0 bases at J, with 13 bases between the two ends.

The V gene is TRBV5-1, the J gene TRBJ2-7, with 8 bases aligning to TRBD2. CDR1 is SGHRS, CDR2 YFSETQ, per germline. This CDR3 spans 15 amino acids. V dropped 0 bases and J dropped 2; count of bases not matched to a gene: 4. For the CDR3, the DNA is TGCGCCAGCAGCTTGGTTCCCGGGGGGGCCTACGAGCAGTACTTC. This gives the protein CASSLVPGGAYEQYF.

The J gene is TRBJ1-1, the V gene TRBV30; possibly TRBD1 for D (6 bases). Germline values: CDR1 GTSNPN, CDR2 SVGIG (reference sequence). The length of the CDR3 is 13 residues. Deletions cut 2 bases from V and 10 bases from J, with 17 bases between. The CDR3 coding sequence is TGTGCCTGGAGTTTGATGAGGGGGATTGGAGCTTTCTTT. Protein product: CAWSLMRGIGAFF.

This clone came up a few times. DNA of the CDR3: TGTGCCAGCAGCCAATTAATTACCAGGGGCAGCTATGGCTACACCTTC. Translating gives CASSQLITRGSYGYTF. This chain uses TRBV4-2 with TRBJ1-2; a weak D match, TRBD1 (6 bases). CDR3 size: 16 residues. Germline-derived CDR1 and CDR2 are LGHNA and YNFKEQ. V shed 2 bases and J shed 4 bases, with 17 bases lying between them.

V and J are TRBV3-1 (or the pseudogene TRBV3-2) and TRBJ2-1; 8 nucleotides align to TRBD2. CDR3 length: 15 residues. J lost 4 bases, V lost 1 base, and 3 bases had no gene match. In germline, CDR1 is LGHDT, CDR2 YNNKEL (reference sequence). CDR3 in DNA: TGTGCCAGCAGCCAAGGAGCGGGGGCATACAATGAGCAGTTCTTC. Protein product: CASSQGAGAYNEQFF.

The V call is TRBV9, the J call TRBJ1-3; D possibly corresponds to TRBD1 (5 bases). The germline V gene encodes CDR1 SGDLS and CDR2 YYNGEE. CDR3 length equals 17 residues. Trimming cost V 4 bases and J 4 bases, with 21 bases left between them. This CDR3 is CASSSPGQEVSGNTIYF. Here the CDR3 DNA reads TGTGCCAGCAGCTCACCCGGACAAGAAGTGTCCGGAAACACCATATATTTT.

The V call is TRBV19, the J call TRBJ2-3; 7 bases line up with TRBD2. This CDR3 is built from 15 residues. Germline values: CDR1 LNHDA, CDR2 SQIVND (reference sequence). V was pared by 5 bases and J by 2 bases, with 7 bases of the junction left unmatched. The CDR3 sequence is CASSRLAEHTDTQYF. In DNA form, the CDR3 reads TGTGCCAGTAGTCGCCTAGCGGAACACACAGATACGCAGTATTTT.

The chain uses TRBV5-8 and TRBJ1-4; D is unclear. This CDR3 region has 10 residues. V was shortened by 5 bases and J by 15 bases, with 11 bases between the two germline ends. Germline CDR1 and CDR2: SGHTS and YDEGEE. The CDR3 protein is CASRPSEVFF. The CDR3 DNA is TGTGCCAGCAGACCCTCCGAGGTGTTTTTT.

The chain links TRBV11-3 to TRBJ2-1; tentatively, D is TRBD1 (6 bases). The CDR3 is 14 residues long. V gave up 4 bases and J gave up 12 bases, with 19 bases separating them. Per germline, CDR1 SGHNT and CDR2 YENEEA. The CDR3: CASSSMDSMKVQFF. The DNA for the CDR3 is TGTGCCAGCAGCTCTATGGACAGTATGAAGGTGCAGTTCTTC.

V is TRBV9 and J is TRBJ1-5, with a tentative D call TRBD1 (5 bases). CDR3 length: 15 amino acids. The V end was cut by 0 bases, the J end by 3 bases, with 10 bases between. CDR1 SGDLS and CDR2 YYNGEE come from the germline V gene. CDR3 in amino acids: CASSVAGGPNQPQHF. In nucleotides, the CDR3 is TGTGCCAGCAGCGTAGCCGGGGGTCCCAATCAGCCCCAGCATTTT.

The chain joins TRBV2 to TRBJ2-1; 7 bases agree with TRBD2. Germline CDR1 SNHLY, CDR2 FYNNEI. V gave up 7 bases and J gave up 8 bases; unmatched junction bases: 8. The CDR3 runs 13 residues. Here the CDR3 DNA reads TGTGCCAGCACCCGCGGGAGTGGAGATGAGCAGTTCTTC. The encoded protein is CASTRGSGDEQFF.

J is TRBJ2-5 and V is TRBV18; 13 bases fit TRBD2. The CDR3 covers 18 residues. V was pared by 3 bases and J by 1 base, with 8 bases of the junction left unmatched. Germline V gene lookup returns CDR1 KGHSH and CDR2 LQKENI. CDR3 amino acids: CASSPRLAGGPLQETQYF. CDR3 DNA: TGTGCCAGCTCACCCCGACTAGCGGGGGGACCCCTCCAAGAGACCCAGTACTTC. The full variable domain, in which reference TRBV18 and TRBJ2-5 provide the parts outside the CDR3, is NAGVMQNPRHLVRRRGQEARLRCSPMKGHSHVYWYRQLPEEGLKFMVYLQKENIIDESGMPKERFSAEFPKEGPSILRIQQVVRGDSAAYFCASSPRLAGGPLQETQYFGPGTRLLVL.

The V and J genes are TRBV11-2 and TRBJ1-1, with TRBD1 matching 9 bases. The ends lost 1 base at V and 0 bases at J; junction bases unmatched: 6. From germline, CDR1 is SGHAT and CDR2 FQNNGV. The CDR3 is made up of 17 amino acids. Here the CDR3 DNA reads TGTGCCAGCAGCTTAGGGGACAGGGTATCCCTGAACACTGAAGCTTTCTTT. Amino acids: CASSLGDRVSLNTEAFF.

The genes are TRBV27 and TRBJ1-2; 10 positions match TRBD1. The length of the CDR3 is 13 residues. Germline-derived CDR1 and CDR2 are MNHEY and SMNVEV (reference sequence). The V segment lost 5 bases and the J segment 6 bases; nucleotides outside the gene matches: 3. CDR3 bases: TGTGCCAGCAGTATCGGGACAGGGGATGGCTACACCTTC. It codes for CASSIGTGDGYTF.

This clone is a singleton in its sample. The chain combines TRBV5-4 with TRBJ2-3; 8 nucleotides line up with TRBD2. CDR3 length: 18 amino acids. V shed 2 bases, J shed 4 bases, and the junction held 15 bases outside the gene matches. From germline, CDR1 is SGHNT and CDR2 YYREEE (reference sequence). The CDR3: CASSFGVYAGGGSDTQYF. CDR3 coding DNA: TGTGCCAGCAGCTTTGGCGTGTACGCGGGGGGCGGTTCAGATACGCAGTATTTT.

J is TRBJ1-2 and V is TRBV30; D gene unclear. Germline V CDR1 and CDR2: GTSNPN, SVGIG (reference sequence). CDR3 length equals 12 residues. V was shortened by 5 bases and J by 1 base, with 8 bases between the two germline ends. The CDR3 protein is CAWVRHNYGYTF. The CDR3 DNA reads TGTGCCTGGGTGAGACATAACTATGGCTACACCTTC.

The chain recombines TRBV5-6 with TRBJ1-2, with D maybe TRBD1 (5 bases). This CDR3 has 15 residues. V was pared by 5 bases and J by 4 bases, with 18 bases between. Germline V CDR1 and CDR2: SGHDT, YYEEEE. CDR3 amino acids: CASRRWGVPGYGYTF. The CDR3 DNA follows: TGTGCCAGCAGAAGGTGGGGGGTTCCCGGCTATGGCTACACCTTC.

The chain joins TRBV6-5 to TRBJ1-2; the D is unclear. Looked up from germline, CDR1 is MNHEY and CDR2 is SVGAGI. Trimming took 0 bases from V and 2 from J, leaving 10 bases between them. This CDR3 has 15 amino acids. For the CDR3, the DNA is TGTGCCAGCAGTTACTCGGCGGCGCTAAACTATGGCTACACCTTC. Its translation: CASSYSAALNYGYTF.

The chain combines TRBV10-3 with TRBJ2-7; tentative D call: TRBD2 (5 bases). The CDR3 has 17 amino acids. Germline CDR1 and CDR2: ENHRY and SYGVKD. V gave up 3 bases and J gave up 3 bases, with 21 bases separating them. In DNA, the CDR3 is TGTGCCATCAGTGATCGGGTTGTGGGAACCGGGGACTACGAGCAGTACTTC. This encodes CAISDRVVGTGDYEQYF.

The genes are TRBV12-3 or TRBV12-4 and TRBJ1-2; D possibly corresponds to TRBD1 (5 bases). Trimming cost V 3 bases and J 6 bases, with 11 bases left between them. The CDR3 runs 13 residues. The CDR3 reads CASSFSGRDGYTF. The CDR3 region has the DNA TGTGCCAGCAGTTTCTCAGGGAGGGATGGCTACACCTTC.

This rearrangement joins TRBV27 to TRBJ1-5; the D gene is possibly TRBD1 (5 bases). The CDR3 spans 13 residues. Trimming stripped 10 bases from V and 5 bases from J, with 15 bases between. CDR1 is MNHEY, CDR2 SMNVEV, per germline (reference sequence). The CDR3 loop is CATALVGDQPQHF. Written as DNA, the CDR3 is TGTGCCACCGCCCTCGTAGGGGATCAGCCCCAGCATTTT.

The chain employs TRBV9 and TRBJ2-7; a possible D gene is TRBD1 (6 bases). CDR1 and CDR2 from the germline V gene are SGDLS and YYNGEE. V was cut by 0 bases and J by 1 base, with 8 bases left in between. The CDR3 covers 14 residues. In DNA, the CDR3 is TGTGCCAGCAGCGTAGCTCAGGGGTCCTACGAGCAGTACTTC. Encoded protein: CASSVAQGSYEQYF.

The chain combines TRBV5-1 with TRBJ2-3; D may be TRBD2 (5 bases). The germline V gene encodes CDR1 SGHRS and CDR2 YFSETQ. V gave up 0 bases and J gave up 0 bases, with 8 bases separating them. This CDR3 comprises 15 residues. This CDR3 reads CASSLVAGSTDTQYF. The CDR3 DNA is TGCGCCAGCAGCTTGGTGGCGGGCAGCACAGATACGCAGTATTTT.

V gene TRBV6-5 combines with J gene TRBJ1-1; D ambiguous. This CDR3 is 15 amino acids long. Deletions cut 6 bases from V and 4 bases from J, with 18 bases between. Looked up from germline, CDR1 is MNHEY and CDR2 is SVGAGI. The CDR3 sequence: CASRVASAGGTEAFF. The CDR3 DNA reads TGTGCCAGCAGAGTGGCCTCCGCTGGTGGCACTGAAGCTTTCTTT.

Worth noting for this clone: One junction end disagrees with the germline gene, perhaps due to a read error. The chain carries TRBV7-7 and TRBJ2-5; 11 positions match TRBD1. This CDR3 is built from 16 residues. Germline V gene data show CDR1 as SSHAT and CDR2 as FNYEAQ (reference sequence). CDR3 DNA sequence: TGTGCTAGCAGCTTAGGGGGACAGGGGGTTAAGGAGACCCAGTACTTC. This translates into CASSLGGQGVKETQYF.

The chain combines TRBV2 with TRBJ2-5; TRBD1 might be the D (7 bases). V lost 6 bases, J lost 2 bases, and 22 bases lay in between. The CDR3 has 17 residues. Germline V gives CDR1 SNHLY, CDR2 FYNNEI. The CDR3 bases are TGTGCCAGCAGGGGGGGTCCGTACAGGGGTGATCAAGAGACCCAGTACTTC. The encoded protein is CASRGGPYRGDQETQYF.